This T cell receptor beta chain was found in a study of T-cell reconstitution after alpha-beta-depleted transplantation in children. This CDR3 has 15 amino acids. Germline CDR1 reads SQVTM; CDR2 reads ANQGSEA. V was pared by 4 bases and J by 2 bases, with 5 bases of the junction left unmatched. As it was prepared, the TCRbeta library received unique molecular identifiers. TCRdb re-derived calls from the PCR reads in MiXCR, one entry per CDR3 protein. The table lists 330,000 or so distinct CDR3 sequences, 10% of them singletons. This clonotype was counted only a few times. The material was PBMCs from the stem cell graft donor, obtained from the stem cell graft. This clonotype was obtained from a human donor who donated a stem cell graft to a child with acute lymphoblastic leukemia. The J gene is TRBJ2-3, the V gene TRBV29-1, with TRBD2 matching 11 bases. The CDR3 region is CSVVRGLAATDTQYF. The CDR3 coding sequence is TGCAGCGTTGTACGGGGACTAGCGGCCACAGATACGCAGTATTTT.